One sample yielded the 3 T cell receptor beta chains listed below, sequenced in a study of blood T cell repertoires in COVID-19. The table came from immunoSEQ multiplex PCR; TCRdb's copy has only in-frame clones and leaves some out. The repertoire holds about 180,000 clones, more than 80% seen once, with approximately 6.2% in the top ten. The specimen sequenced was PBMCs or T cells enriched from blood (not recorded which). Source of these receptors: a man aged 35-49 years who had recovered from COVID-19.

The V gene is TRBV24-1, the J gene TRBJ2-7; D is unresolved. CDR3 length: 12 residues. CDR1 KGHDR and CDR2 SFDVKD come from the germline V gene. Trimming shortened V by 1 base and J by 4 bases, and 4 bases separated the two germline ends. CDR3 DNA sequence: TGTGCCACCAGTGATTTCCCTTACGAGCAGTACTTC. Amino acids: CATSDFPYEQYF.

The chain links TRBV10-1 to TRBJ2-7; 12 nucleotides match TRBD2. Germline CDR1 and CDR2: WNHNN and SYGVQD (reference sequence). V dropped 3 bases and J dropped 7; count of bases not matched to a gene: 4. The CDR3 runs 14 residues. Here the CDR3 reads CASSELAGGSEQYF. The CDR3, as DNA: TGCGCCAGCAGTGAACTAGCGGGAGGAAGTGAGCAGTACTTC.

CDR3 residues: CASRLDRVEAQHF. The CDR3 nucleotides are TGTGCCAGCAGGTTGGACAGGGTGGAGGCCCAGCATTTT. The chain joins TRBV6-4 to TRBJ1-5; 8 bases align to TRBD1. The CDR3 has 13 residues. V shed 6 bases and J 11 bases; nucleotides not matched to a gene: 9. From germline, CDR1 is MRHNA and CDR2 SNTAGT.